These 11 T cell receptor beta chains came from one sample sequenced in a study of T cell changes during pregnancy in multiple sclerosis. Sequencing was performed with immunoSEQ multiplex PCR; in TCRdb, only in-frame clones are kept and a portion is missing. The sample includes about 69,000 clones, 92% of them seen just once. The sequenced sample was peripheral blood, obtained in the third trimester of pregnancy. Receptors originate from a female donor in good health, enrolled as a control in a pregnancy study.

This chain joins TRBV27 and TRBJ2-5; D might be TRBD1 (6 bases). The CDR3 has 15 amino acids. CDR1 and CDR2 (germline): MNHEY, SMNVEV (reference sequence). The V and J ends lost 2 bases and 5 bases respectively, with 15 bases between them. This CDR3 is CASSLRDNPLETQYF. As DNA, the CDR3 is TGTGCCAGCAGTTTAAGGGACAACCCCCTGGAGACCCAGTACTTC.

The chain joins TRBV14 to TRBJ2-7; D call uncertain. CDR3 length equals 14 residues. CDR1 and CDR2 from the germline V gene are SGHDN and FVKESK. V gave up 4 bases and J gave up 2 bases, with 12 bases separating them. The DNA of the CDR3 is TGTGCCAGCAGCCTTACTGACGGAGCCTACGAGCAGTACTTC. Its protein product is CASSLTDGAYEQYF. Full variable domain (rest looked up from reference TRBV14 and TRBJ2-7): EAGVTQFPSHSVIEKGQTVTLRCDPISGHDNLYWYRRVMGKEIKFLLHFVKESKQDESGMPNNRFLAERTGGTYSTLKVQPAELEDSGVYFCASSLTDGAYEQYFGPGTRLTVT.

This rearrangement joins TRBV19 to TRBJ2-7, with 9 bases aligning to TRBD2. The CDR3 consists of 15 residues. Losses at the gene ends were 1 base for V and 2 bases for J; bases not matched to a gene: 3. Per germline, CDR1 LNHDA and CDR2 SQIVND (reference sequence). For the CDR3, the DNA is TGTGCCAGTAGTATAGTCCCTAGCGGGACCTACGAGCAGTACTTC. This gives the protein CASSIVPSGTYEQYF.

The J gene is TRBJ1-4, the V gene TRBV5-1, with D possibly matching TRBD1 (6 bases). Germline CDR1 and CDR2: SGHRS and YFSETQ. With 0 bases removed from V and 8 bases from J, the gap between germline ends came to 11 bases. This CDR3 has 14 amino acids. This CDR3 is CASSLDRVDEKLFF. DNA of the CDR3: TGCGCCAGCAGCTTGGACAGGGTTGACGAAAAACTGTTTTTT.

The V gene is TRBV12-5, the J gene TRBJ1-5; TRBD1 matches at 7 bases. V lost 6 bases, J lost 4 bases, and 6 bases stayed unmatched. The CDR3 is made up of 14 amino acids. Germline V lookup: CDR1 LGHNT, CDR2 FRNRAP. CDR3 in amino acids: CASGRGQANQPQHF. The CDR3 bases are TGTGCTAGTGGCCGAGGACAGGCAAATCAGCCCCAGCATTTT. The entire variable domain, with the rest obtained from reference TRBV12-5 and TRBJ1-5, is as follows: DARVTQTPRHKVTEMGQEVTMRCQPILGHNTVFWYRQTMMQGLELLAYFRNRAPLDDSGMPKDRFSAEMPDATLATLKIQPSEPRDSAVYFCASGRGQANQPQHFGDGTRLSIL.

The J gene is TRBJ1-5, the V gene TRBV7-2; D remains ambiguous. Trimming cost V 2 bases and J 6 bases, with 11 bases left between them. CDR1 is SGHTA, CDR2 FQGNSA, per germline. The CDR3 is 14 amino acids. The DNA for the CDR3 is TGTGCCAGCAGCTTATATGTGGGCAGTCAGCCCCAGCATTTT. Protein: CASSLYVGSQPQHF.

The count of this clone is one. The chain uses TRBV28 and TRBJ1-4; a possible D gene is TRBD1 (5 bases). Trimming removed 6 bases at V and 3 bases at J, with 17 bases between. The CDR3 totals 16 residues. Germline assignment: CDR1 MDHEN and CDR2 SYDVKM. CDR3 in DNA: TGTGCCAGCAGCATTTACCAGGGTTTTGCTAATGAAAAACTGTTTTTT. Amino acids: CASSIYQGFANEKLFF.

This rearrangement joins TRBV7-2 to TRBJ2-2, with 7 positions matching TRBD1. Germline V gene lookup returns CDR1 SGHTA and CDR2 FQGNSA. The CDR3 consists of 15 residues. V gave up 2 bases and J gave up 3 bases; unmatched junction bases: 3. The DNA for the CDR3 is TGTGCCAGCAGCTTACCAGGGGGTTACACCGGGGAGCTGTTTTTT. Protein sequence: CASSLPGGYTGELFF.

The chain uses TRBV28 and TRBJ2-1; 14 bases match TRBD2. Germline V gene data show CDR1 as MDHEN and CDR2 as SYDVKM. There are 13 residues in the CDR3. Germline trimming cut 5 bases from V and 16 bases from J; bases unmatched to any gene: 7. CDR3 region: CASSPGLAGVVFF. CDR3 sequence (DNA): TGTGCCAGCAGTCCGGGACTAGCGGGAGTCGTCTTCTTC. The full variable domain, completed using reference TRBV28 and TRBJ2-1, is DVKVTQSSRYLVKRTGEKVFLECVQDMDHENMFWYRQDPGLGLRLIYFSYDVKMKEKGDIPEGYSVSREKKERFSLILESASTNQTSMYLCASSPGLAGVVFFGPGTRLTVL.

The chain uses TRBV7-2 and TRBJ1-6; the match to TRBD1 covers 8 bases. The germline V gene encodes CDR1 SGHTA and CDR2 FQGNSA. This CDR3 region has 16 residues. V gave up 2 bases and J gave up 6 bases; unmatched junction bases: 6. The CDR3 DNA reads TGTGCCAGCAGCTTACTGCCAGGGGGCCTTAATTCACCCCTCCACTTT. Translating it yields CASSLLPGGLNSPLHF.

The V and J genes are TRBV7-3 and TRBJ2-3, with D uncertain. This CDR3 region has 14 residues. CDR1 SGHTA and CDR2 FQGTGA come from the germline V gene. The V end lost 1 base, the J end lost 5 bases, and 10 bases lay between the germline ends. The CDR3 sequence: CASSLNARGDTQYF. The DNA of the CDR3 is TGTGCCAGCAGCTTAAACGCGCGTGGAGATACGCAGTATTTT.